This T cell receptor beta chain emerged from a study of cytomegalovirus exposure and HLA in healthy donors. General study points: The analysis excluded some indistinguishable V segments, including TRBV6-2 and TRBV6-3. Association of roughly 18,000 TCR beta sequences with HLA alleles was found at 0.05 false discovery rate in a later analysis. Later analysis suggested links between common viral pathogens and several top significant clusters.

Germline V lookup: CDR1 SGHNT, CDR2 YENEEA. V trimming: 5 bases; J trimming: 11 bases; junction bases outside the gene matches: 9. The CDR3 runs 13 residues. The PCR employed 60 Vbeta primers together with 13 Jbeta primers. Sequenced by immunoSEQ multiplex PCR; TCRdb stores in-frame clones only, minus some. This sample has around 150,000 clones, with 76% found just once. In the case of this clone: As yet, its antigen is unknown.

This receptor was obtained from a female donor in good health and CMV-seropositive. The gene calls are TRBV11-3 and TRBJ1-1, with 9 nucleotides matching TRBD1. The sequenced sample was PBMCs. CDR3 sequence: CASSTRHRGHAFF. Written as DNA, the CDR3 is TGTGCCAGCAGCACGCGCCACAGGGGGCATGCTTTCTTT.